Described below is a single T cell receptor (beta chain) sequence and its context. The sample belongs to a study of cytomegalovirus exposure and HLA in healthy donors. This PCR relied on a set of 60 Vbeta primers and 13 Jbeta primers. The repertoire was sequenced with immunoSEQ multiplex PCR; TCRdb's copy has only in-frame clones and lacks some. The sample has about 200,000 clones, about 81% seen once. The material sequenced was PBMCs. This TCR was recovered from a woman aged 45-65 years in good health and CMV-seropositive.

The CDR3 region has the DNA TGTGCCAGCAGTTTACATGCTAGCGGGAGCAATGAGCAGTTCTTC. It encodes CASSLHASGSNEQFF. The chain combines TRBV28 with TRBJ2-1; 10 nucleotides align to TRBD2. Germline CDR1 MDHEN, CDR2 SYDVKM. J was trimmed by 6 bases and V by 2 bases; bases with no gene match: 4. The CDR3 totals 15 residues.